This T cell receptor beta chain was identified during a study of T-cell memory formation after mild COVID-19. General study points: Later expanders leaned CD4+, whereas day 15 to 85 contracting clones were balanced CD4/CD8. Certain responding clones were present in pre-infection memory, suggesting participation of cross-reactive memory. Clonal second-wave expansions that peaked on day 37 had unconfirmed SARS-CoV-2 specificity. CD4+ contracting clones were mainly CM and EM; CD8+ ones, EMRA.

TCRdb fed the 5' RACE reads into MiXCR, producing one record per CDR3 protein. The sample shows roughly 480,000 distinct CDR3 sequences, about 23% of them seen only once. This clonotype occurred many times. The antigen is not known. This CDR3 contains 15 residues. V dropped 4 bases and J dropped 0 bases, with 9 bases sitting between them. The V gene is TRBV12-3 or TRBV12-4, the J gene TRBJ2-2, with D hard to call. The sequence was collected from an adult woman who had mild COVID-19 (a few samples of this study predate the infection). Cell type and time point are not known. The specimen sequenced was PBMCs or a T cell subset sorted from them (not recorded which). CDR3: CASSSRTANTGELFF. CDR3 nucleotides: TGTGCCAGCAGTTCTCGGACGGCGAACACCGGGGAGCTGTTTTTT.